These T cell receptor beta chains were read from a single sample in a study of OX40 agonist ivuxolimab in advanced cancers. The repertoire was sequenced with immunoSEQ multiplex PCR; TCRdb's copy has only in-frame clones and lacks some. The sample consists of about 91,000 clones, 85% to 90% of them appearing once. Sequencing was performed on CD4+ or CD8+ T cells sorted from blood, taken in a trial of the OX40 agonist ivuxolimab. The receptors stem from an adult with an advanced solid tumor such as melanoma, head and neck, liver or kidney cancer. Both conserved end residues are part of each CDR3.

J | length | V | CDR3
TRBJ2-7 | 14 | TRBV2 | CASSPQHSSYEQYF
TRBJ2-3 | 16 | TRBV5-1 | CASSLGRTDSTDTQYF
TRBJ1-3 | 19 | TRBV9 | CASSVEGPPGTPAGNTIYF
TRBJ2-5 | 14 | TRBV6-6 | CASSHAQGRKTQYF
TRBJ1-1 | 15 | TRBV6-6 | CASSYSTGRNTEAFF
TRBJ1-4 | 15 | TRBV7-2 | CASSQDSATNEKLFF
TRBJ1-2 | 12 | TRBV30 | CAWRGGPYGYTF
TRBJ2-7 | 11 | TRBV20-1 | CSARTGYEQYF
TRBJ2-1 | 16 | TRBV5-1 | CASSLMGGSSYNEQFF
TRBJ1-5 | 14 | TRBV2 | CASSEGYRDQPQHF
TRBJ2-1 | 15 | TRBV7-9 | CASSSRQGLPGEQFF
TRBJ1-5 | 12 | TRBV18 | CASSPSNQPQHF
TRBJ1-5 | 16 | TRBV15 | CATSRGQGASNQPQHF
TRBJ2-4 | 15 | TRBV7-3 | CASSEGMGQGNIQYF
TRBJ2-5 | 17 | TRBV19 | CASSRLLKGKGKETQYF
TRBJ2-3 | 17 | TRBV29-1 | CSVRKAQGGLITDTQYF
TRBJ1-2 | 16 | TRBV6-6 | CASSSMKPDREGGYTF
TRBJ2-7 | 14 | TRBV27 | CASRGQPGGYEQYF
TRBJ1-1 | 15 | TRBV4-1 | CASSPVLALNTEAFF
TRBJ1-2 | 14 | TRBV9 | CASGDGTGDYGYTF
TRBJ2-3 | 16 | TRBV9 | CASSARTGDAADTQYF
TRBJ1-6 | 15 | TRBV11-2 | CASSLRGRGNSPLHF
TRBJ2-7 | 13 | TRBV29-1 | CSASGTGTDEQYF
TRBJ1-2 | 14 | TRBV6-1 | CASSKGQGAYGYTF
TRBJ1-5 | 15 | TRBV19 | CASSYVDRGAQPQHF
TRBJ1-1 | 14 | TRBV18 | CASSPQNSDTEAFF
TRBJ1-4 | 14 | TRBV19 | CASATYATNEKLFF
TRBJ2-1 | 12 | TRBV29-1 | CSAGTDLNEQFF
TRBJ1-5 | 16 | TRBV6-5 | CASSSGTGSPSQPQHF
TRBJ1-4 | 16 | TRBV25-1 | CASARAGGGSNEKLFF
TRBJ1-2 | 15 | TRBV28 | CASSLGGNRGQGYTF
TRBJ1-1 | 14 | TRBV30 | CAWSVLGSGTEAFF
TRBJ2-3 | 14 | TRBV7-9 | CASSRRQAQDTQYF
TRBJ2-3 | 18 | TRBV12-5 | CASGLTSPSARHTDTQYF
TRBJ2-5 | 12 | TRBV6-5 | CASSPRRETQYF
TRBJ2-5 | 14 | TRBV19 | CASSITAIQETQYF
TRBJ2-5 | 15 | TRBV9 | CASSVGTSGQETQYF
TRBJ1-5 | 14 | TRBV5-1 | CASSVTGGDQPQHF
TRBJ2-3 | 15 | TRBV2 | CASGLAGPPTDTQYF
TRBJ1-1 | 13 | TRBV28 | CASRPYRGAEAFF
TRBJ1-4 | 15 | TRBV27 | CASSPLWGANEKLFF
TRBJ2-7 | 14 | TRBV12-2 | CASRPRQAVGEQYF
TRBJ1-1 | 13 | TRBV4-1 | CASSQAGAPKAFF
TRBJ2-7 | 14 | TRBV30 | CAWSYAGLAYEQYF
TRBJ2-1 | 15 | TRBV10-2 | CASSDGTTIVGEQFF
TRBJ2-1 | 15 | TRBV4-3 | CASALAGGPDDEQFF
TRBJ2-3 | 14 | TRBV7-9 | CASSLRAGVDTQYF
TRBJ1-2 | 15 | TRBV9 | CASSVGGPTGTGYTF
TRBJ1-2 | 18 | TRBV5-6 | CASSSARGDPTGDYGYTF
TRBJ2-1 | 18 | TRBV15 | CATSRDKGLAGALHEQFF
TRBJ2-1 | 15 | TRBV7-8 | CASSEGTGFRNEQFF
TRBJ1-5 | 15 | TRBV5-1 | CASSLDGNYNQPQHF
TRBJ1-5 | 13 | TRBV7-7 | CASSDGDNQPQHF